The 4 T cell receptor beta chains below come from one sample, sequenced in a study of PD-1 blockade in classical Hodgkin lymphoma (dated by TCRdb to between 2020 and 2021). This sample's time point label indicates: cycle 1 day 1 (C1D1), immediately before nivolumab initiation. Every trial patient had relapsed after autologous stem cell transplantation, and cohorts A, B and C differed in prior brentuximab vedotin exposure. A Miltenyi CD4+ T cell isolation kit was used for magnetic negative selection to purify CD4+ T cells from thawed PBMCs. The library was prepared using the immunoSEQ multiplex PCR assay. Here the immuneACCESS table is served through TCRdb, limited to in-frame sequences with V and J called. Missing clones are a known gap in these copies; in checked studies unresolved V genes cover under half, and the rest lacks a known reason. The sample table lists about 8,500 clones, around 81% of them with a count of one. The top ten hold roughly an eighth of the sample.

The sample here was CD4+ T cells from blood, taken at baseline. Receptors originate from a human donor with classical Hodgkin lymphoma.

The chain recombines TRBV19 with TRBJ1-2; D is unresolved. The CDR3 covers 14 residues. V gave up 3 bases and J gave up 3 bases, with 11 bases separating them. Germline V gene data show CDR1 as LNHDA and CDR2 as SQIVND (reference sequence). The CDR3: CASSIAPRDYGYTF. CDR3 nucleotides: TGTGCCAGTAGTATCGCTCCGAGGGACTATGGCTACACCTTC.

The chain links TRBV5-4 to TRBJ2-7; D remains ambiguous. Per germline, CDR1 SGHNT and CDR2 YYREEE (reference sequence). This CDR3 is 14 amino acids long. The V and J ends lost 4 bases and 0 bases respectively, with 11 bases between them. The CDR3 protein is CASSLSSSSYEQYF. For the CDR3, the DNA is TGTGCCAGCAGCCTGAGTAGCAGCTCCTACGAGCAGTACTTC.

V usage is TRBV28 and J usage is TRBJ1-5; 9 bases line up with TRBD1. V shed 10 bases, J shed 2 bases, and the junction held 9 bases outside the gene matches. The germline V gene has CDR1 MDHEN and CDR2 SYDVKM. This CDR3 has 15 amino acids. The CDR3 DNA reads TGTGCCACCACTATCGGGGACAGGGGCAATCAGCCCCAGCATTTT. This gives the protein CATTIGDRGNQPQHF.

V gene TRBV5-1 combines with J gene TRBJ2-5, with 7 bases identical to TRBD1. Germline values: CDR1 SGHRS, CDR2 YFSETQ. The CDR3 contains 15 residues. The ends lost 7 bases at V and 0 bases at J; junction bases unmatched: 9. The CDR3 protein is CASAGAQGYQETQYF. DNA of the CDR3: TGCGCCAGCGCAGGGGCACAGGGGTACCAAGAGACCCAGTACTTC.